One sample yielded the 27 T cell receptor beta chains listed below, sequenced in a study of Tregs in tolerant kidney transplant recipients (dated by TCRdb to about 2019). Library creation used the immunoSEQ multiplex PCR assay. Here the immuneACCESS table is served through TCRdb, limited to in-frame sequences with V and J called. Missing clones are a known gap in these copies; in checked studies unresolved V genes cover under half, and the rest lacks a known reason. The sample table holds 20,000 to 25,000 clones, of which roughly 80% were seen once. The ten most abundant clones make up roughly 23% of the sample. Sample time point, as interpreted from the label and publication: 6 months after combined kidney and bone marrow transplant. Related donors were used in the transplants with nonmyeloablative bone marrow transplantation, and mixed chimerism was transient in the human trials. Sequencing used CD8+ T cells from blood (PBMCs), obtained 6 months after the transplant. The origin of the receptors is a human patient who received a combined kidney and bone marrow transplant. After a transplant, the graft donor may have provided part of the T cells.

The chain uses TRBV27 and TRBJ2-1; 8 bases align to TRBD1. This CDR3 contains 15 residues. CDR1 MNHEY and CDR2 SMNVEV come from the germline V gene (reference sequence). V lost 5 bases and J lost 3; bases outside the gene matches: 6. The CDR3 DNA reads TGTGCCAGCAGTGCCGACGGACAGGGCTACAATGAGCAGTTCTTC. It yields the protein CASSADGQGYNEQFF.

The chain couples TRBV9 to TRBJ2-7; TRBD1 matches at 8 bases. The germline gives CDR1 SGDLS, CDR2 YYNGEE. CDR3 length: 15 residues. V was clipped by 0 bases and J by 4 bases; unmatched bases: 6. CDR3 region: CASSVGTGSGYEQYF. In nucleotides, the CDR3 is TGTGCCAGCAGCGTAGGGACAGGGAGTGGGTACGAGCAGTACTTC. The full variable domain, with the rest looked up from reference TRBV9 and TRBJ2-7, is DSGVTQTPKHLITATGQRVTLRCSPRSGDLSVYWYQQSLDQGLQFLIQYYNGEERAKGNILERFSAQQFPDLHSELNLSSLELGDSALYFCASSVGTGSGYEQYFGPGTRLTVT.

The J gene is TRBJ2-2, the V gene TRBV29-1; D call uncertain. The CDR3 spans 14 residues. The V gene's germline CDR1 is SQVTM and CDR2 ANQGSEA. V shed 3 bases and J shed 4 bases, with 12 bases lying between them. The CDR3 DNA sequence: TGCAGCGTTGAGAGCCTCCCCGGCACCGGGGAGCTGTTTTTT. Protein sequence: CSVESLPGTGELFF.

V and J are TRBV4-1 and TRBJ1-2; D gene unclear. V was pared by 0 bases and J by 2 bases, with 4 bases between. This CDR3 region has 13 residues. Germline V gene sequence: CDR1 MGHRA, CDR2 YSYEKL. This CDR3 is CASSQEQNYGYTF. Here the CDR3 DNA reads TGCGCCAGCAGCCAAGAACAGAACTATGGCTACACCTTC.

The chain recombines TRBV4-3 with TRBJ2-3, with 9 bases fitting TRBD2. Germline V lookup: CDR1 LGHNA, CDR2 YSLEER. The CDR3 spans 16 residues. J lost 0 bases, V lost 4 bases, and 5 bases had no gene match. The DNA of the CDR3 is TGCGCCAGCAGCCCGGCGGGAGGGCCCAGCACAGATACGCAGTATTTT. Residues: CASSPAGGPSTDTQYF.

The genes are TRBV30 and TRBJ2-7; D is perhaps TRBD1 (6 bases). The V gene's germline CDR1 is GTSNPN and CDR2 SVGIG (reference sequence). The CDR3 contains 14 residues. The V end lost 2 bases, the J end lost 0 bases, and 11 bases lay between the germline ends. CDR3 coding DNA: TGTGCCTGGAGTATCACAGGGTTCTCCTACGAGCAGTACTTC. Protein: CAWSITGFSYEQYF.

The chain recombines TRBV19 with TRBJ1-3, with D uncertain. V was shortened by 8 bases and J by 3 bases, with 5 bases between the two germline ends. Germline V gene sequence: CDR1 LNHDA, CDR2 SQIVND (reference sequence). The CDR3 consists of 11 residues. The CDR3 sequence: CASVYGNTIYF. As DNA, the CDR3 is TGTGCCAGTGTGTATGGAAACACCATATATTTT.

This clone appeared a single time. V is TRBV6-6 and J is TRBJ2-7; 10 bases map to TRBD2. Losses at the gene ends were 5 bases for V and 2 bases for J; bases not matched to a gene: 3. The CDR3 runs 14 residues. Germline V lookup: CDR1 MNHNY, CDR2 SVGAGI (reference sequence). The CDR3, as DNA: TGTGCCAGCAGTCCACTAGCGGGGCCCTACGAGCAGTACTTC. This codes for CASSPLAGPYEQYF.

This clone was observed a single time. V gene TRBV19 combines with J gene TRBJ2-1; 13 bases agree with TRBD2. With 4 bases clipped from V and 4 bases from J, the junction kept 4 bases outside the gene matches. Per the germline V gene, CDR1 is LNHDA and CDR2 is SQIVND (reference sequence). The CDR3 sequence is 16 residues long. CDR3 in amino acids: CASSKGLAGLYNEQFF. DNA for the CDR3: TGTGCCAGTAGTAAGGGACTAGCGGGACTTTACAATGAGCAGTTCTTC.

Written as DNA, the CDR3 is TGTGCCAGCAGCCCCTACTCCTACGAGCAGTACTTC. Protein product: CASSPYSYEQYF. The chain couples TRBV11-2 to TRBJ2-7; D gene ambiguous. Deletions cut 5 bases from V and 0 bases from J, with 5 bases between. This CDR3 has 12 amino acids. CDR1 and CDR2 from the germline V gene are SGHAT and FQNNGV.

This clone was counted ten times or more. V usage is TRBV6-6 and J usage is TRBJ1-2, with a possible D match to TRBD1 (5 bases). Germline lookup yields CDR1 MNHNY and CDR2 SVGAGI (reference sequence). The CDR3 spans 11 residues. The V end lost 6 bases, the J end lost 6 bases, and 8 bases lay between the germline ends. Written as DNA, the CDR3 is TGTGCCAGCAGGGAGGGGAATGGCTACACCTTC. The encoded protein is CASREGNGYTF.

This clone has only a few counts. V is TRBV6-4 and J is TRBJ2-1, with TRBD2 as a possible D gene (6 bases). Trimming took 8 bases from V and 4 from J, leaving 15 bases between them. Germline V gives CDR1 MRHNA, CDR2 SNTAGT. The CDR3 contains 14 residues. Here the CDR3 DNA reads TGTGCCAGCGGCTTCGGGGGAGATTACAATGAGCAGTTCTTC. As protein: CASGFGGDYNEQFF.

The V and J genes are TRBV5-1 and TRBJ2-2; 9 nucleotides line up with TRBD2. The junction had 3 bases not matched to a gene; V was cut back by 0 bases and J by 6 bases. This CDR3 contains 15 residues. CDR1 and CDR2 from the germline V gene are SGHRS and YFSETQ. The chain's CDR3 is CASSLGLAVAGELFF. The DNA of the CDR3 is TGCGCCAGCAGCTTGGGACTAGCGGTGGCCGGGGAGCTGTTTTTT.

J is TRBJ2-2 and V is TRBV19, with D unclear. Trimming shortened V by 6 bases and J by 0 bases, and 8 bases separated the two germline ends. CDR1 and CDR2 from the germline V gene are LNHDA and SQIVND (reference sequence). This CDR3 spans 14 amino acids. The CDR3, as DNA: TGTGCCAGTAGCCTGGCAGCGAACACCGGGGAGCTGTTTTTT. The encoded protein is CASSLAANTGELFF.

The gene calls are TRBV7-6 and TRBJ2-3; TRBD2 is a possible D gene (6 bases). V lost 5 bases and J lost 0, with 18 bases in between. Germline-derived CDR1 and CDR2 are SGHVS and FNYEAQ. CDR3 size: 17 residues. DNA for the CDR3: TGTGCCAGCAGCCCCCCTCGGGGAGGAACTAGCACAGATACGCAGTATTTT. This translates into CASSPPRGGTSTDTQYF. Complete variable domain (other parts from reference TRBV7-6 and TRBJ2-3): GAGVSQSPRYKVTKRGQDVALRCDPISGHVSLYWYRQALGQGPEFLTYFNYEAQQDKSGLPNDRFSAERPEGSISTLTIQRTEQRDSAMYRCASSPPRGGTSTDTQYFGPGTRLTVL.

This clone occurred a few times. This chain links TRBV7-2 with TRBJ1-6; weak D call: TRBD1 (5 bases). The CDR3 spans 12 residues. Germline V lookup: CDR1 SGHTA, CDR2 FQGNSA. The V gene lost 8 bases and the J gene lost 12 bases, with 14 bases spanning the gap. CDR3 residues: CASERDSQPLHF. In DNA, the CDR3 is TGTGCCAGCGAACGGGACTCCCAACCCCTCCACTTT.

The gene calls are TRBV9 and TRBJ1-5; D remains unclear. Germline loops: CDR1 SGDLS, CDR2 YYNGEE. The length of the CDR3 is 13 residues. V was clipped by 0 bases and J by 6 bases, with 7 bases between them. CDR3 nucleotides: TGTGCCAGCAGCGTAGACGGGATTCAGCCCCAGCATTTT. It encodes CASSVDGIQPQHF.

This clone was detected only once. This chain links TRBV7-6 with TRBJ2-1; no clear D. CDR1 and CDR2 (germline): SGHVS, FNYEAQ. V shed 2 bases and J shed 6 bases, with 5 bases lying between them. The length of the CDR3 is 12 residues. The CDR3 sequence: CASSLNSNEQFF. The CDR3 DNA reads TGTGCCAGCAGCTTAAACAGCAATGAGCAGTTCTTC.

V and J are TRBV2 and TRBJ1-1; tentative D call: TRBD1 (5 bases). The germline gives CDR1 SNHLY, CDR2 FYNNEI. Trimming left V 1 base short and J 4 bases short, with 13 bases between. CDR3 length equals 15 residues. The CDR3 is CASSEDGGGITEAFF. DNA of the CDR3: TGTGCCAGCAGTGAAGATGGGGGGGGGATCACTGAAGCTTTCTTT.

The rearrangement uses TRBV5-5 and TRBJ1-1; D not resolved. CDR3 length: 11 residues. Deletions cut 5 bases from V and 5 bases from J, with 7 bases between. Germline V gene lookup returns CDR1 SGHKS and CDR2 YYEKEE (reference sequence). The CDR3 nucleotides read TGTGCCAGCAGTACCGGGACTGAAGCTTTCTTT. Protein: CASSTGTEAFF. Combining the CDR3 with reference TRBV5-5 and TRBJ1-1 gives the whole variable domain DAGVTQSPTHLIKTRGQQVTLRCSPISGHKSVSWYQQVLGQGPQFIFQYYEKEERGRGNFPDRFSARQFPNYSSELNVNALLLGDSALYLCASSTGTEAFFGQGTRLTVV.

The J gene is TRBJ1-2, the V gene TRBV4-1, with D possibly TRBD1 on 6 matching bases. Trimming cost V 9 bases and J 4 bases, with 9 bases left between them. Germline V gives CDR1 MGHRA, CDR2 YSYEKL. The CDR3 consists of 11 residues. This chain's CDR3 is CASGGTYGYTF. The CDR3 DNA is TGCGCCAGTGGGGGCACCTATGGCTACACCTTC.

The V and J genes are TRBV14 and TRBJ1-1; D gene ambiguous. The CDR3 has 13 residues. Germline V gene lookup returns CDR1 SGHDN and CDR2 FVKESK. The V end lost 0 bases, the J end lost 11 bases, and 13 bases lay between the germline ends. This CDR3 reads CASSQDLRSGAFF. CDR3 sequence (DNA): TGTGCCAGCAGCCAAGATTTGAGGTCTGGCGCTTTCTTT.

This clone was seen just once. The chain couples TRBV4-1 to TRBJ2-5, with 11 bases aligning to TRBD1. This CDR3 region has 19 residues. Germline assignment: CDR1 MGHRA and CDR2 YSYEKL. V shed 1 base and J 2 bases; nucleotides not matched to a gene: 12. The CDR3 loop is CASSQGPYGTGGNQETQYF. The DNA of the CDR3 is TGCGCCAGCAGCCAAGGCCCCTACGGGACAGGGGGAAATCAAGAGACCCAGTACTTC.

The sample holds one count of this clone. This rearrangement joins TRBV15 to TRBJ1-2; D is perhaps TRBD1 (5 bases). Trimming pared 3 bases from V and 5 bases from J, leaving 16 bases between. The CDR3 spans 15 residues. The V gene's germline CDR1 is LNHNV and CDR2 YYDKDF (reference sequence). Here the CDR3 reads CATSSRDSNTYGYTF. DNA for the CDR3: TGTGCCACCAGCAGTCGGGACTCAAATACATATGGCTACACCTTC.

The genes are TRBV4-1 and TRBJ2-7, with D perhaps TRBD1 (6 bases). This CDR3 is built from 15 residues. Germline CDR1 MGHRA, CDR2 YSYEKL. Trimming pared 6 bases from V and 4 bases from J, leaving 19 bases between. The DNA for the CDR3 is TGCGCCAGCAGTCTTACTTTTGACAGGCGGTACGAGCAGTACTTC. It codes for CASSLTFDRRYEQYF.

The chain employs TRBV25-1 and TRBJ1-1, with D maybe TRBD1 (5 bases). V was shortened by 1 base and J by 1 base, with 16 bases between the two germline ends. The CDR3 runs to 17 residues. Germline CDR1 reads MGHDK; CDR2 reads SYGVNS. CDR3 in amino acids: CASSEWGGEGSNTEAFF. The CDR3 nucleotides read TGTGCCAGCAGTGAATGGGGGGGGGAGGGGTCGAACACTGAAGCTTTCTTT. Together with reference TRBV25-1 and TRBJ1-1, the CDR3 gives the full variable domain: EADIYQTPRYLVIGTGKKITLECSQTMGHDKMYWYQQDPGMELHLIHYSYGVNSTEKGDLSSESTVSRIRTEHFPLTLESARPSHTSQYLCASSEWGGEGSNTEAFFGQGTRLTVV.

V usage is TRBV11-3 and J usage is TRBJ2-1; tentative D call: TRBD1 (6 bases). This CDR3 comprises 15 residues. Trimming removed 5 bases at V and 2 bases at J, with 13 bases between. CDR1 SGHNT and CDR2 YENEEA come from the germline V gene. For the CDR3, the DNA is TGTGCCAGCAGCCAGTGGGACACACCCTACAATGAGCAGTTCTTC. Its protein is CASSQWDTPYNEQFF. The complete variable domain, with remaining parts taken from reference TRBV11-3 and TRBJ2-1, reads EAGVVQSPRYKIIEKKQPVAFWCNPISGHNTLYWYLQNLGQGPELLIRYENEEAVDDSQLPKDRFSAERLKGVDSTLKIQPAELGDSAVYLCASSQWDTPYNEQFFGPGTRLTVL.